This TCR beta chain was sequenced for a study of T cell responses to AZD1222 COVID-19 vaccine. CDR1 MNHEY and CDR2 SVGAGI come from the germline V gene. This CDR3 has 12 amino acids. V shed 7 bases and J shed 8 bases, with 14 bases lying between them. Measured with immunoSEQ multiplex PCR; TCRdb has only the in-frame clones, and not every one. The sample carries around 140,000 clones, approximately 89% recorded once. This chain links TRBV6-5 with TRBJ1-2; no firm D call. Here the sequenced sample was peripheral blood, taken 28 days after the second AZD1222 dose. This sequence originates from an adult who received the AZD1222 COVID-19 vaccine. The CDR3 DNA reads TGTGCCAGCACCCCCGGGGTCGGGGGCTACACCTTC. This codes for CASTPGVGGYTF.